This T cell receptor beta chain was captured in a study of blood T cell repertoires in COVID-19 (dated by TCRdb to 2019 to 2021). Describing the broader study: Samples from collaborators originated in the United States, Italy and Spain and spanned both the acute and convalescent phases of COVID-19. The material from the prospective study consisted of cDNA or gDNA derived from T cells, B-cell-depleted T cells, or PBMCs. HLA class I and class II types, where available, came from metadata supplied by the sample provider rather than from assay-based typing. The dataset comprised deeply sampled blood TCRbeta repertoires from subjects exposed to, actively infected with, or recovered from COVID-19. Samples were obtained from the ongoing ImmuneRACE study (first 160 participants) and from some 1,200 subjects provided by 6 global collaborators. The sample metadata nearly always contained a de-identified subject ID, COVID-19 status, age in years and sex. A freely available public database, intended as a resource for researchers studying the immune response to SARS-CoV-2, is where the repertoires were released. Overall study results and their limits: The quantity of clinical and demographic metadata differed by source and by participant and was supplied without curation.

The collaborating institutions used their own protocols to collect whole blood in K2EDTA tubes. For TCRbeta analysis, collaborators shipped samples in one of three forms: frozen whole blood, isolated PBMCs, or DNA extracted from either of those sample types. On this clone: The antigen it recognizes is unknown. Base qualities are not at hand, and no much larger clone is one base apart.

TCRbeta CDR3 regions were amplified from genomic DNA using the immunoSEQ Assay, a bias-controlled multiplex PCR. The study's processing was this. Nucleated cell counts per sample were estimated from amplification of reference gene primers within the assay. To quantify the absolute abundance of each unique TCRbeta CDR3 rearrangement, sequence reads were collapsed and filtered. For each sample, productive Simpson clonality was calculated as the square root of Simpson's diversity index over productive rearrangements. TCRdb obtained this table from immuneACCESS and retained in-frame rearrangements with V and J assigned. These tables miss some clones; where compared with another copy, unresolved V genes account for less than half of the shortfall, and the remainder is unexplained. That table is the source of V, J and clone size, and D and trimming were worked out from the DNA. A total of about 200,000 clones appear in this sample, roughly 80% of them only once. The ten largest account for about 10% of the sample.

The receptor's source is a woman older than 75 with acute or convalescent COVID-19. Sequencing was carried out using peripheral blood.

The CDR3 region reads CASSPGQNNQPQHF. In nucleotides, the sequence is TGCGCCAGCAGCCCCGGACAGAACAATCAGCCCCAGCATTTT. The rearrangement joined TRBV5-1 to TRBJ1-5, and TRBD1 may be the D gene, going by 6 matching bases. V gives up 4 bases and J gives up 3 bases, and the segment between their germline ends measures 11 bases. For CDR1 and CDR2, the germline V gene lists SGHRS and YFSETQ. The CDR3 goes from the cysteine to the phenylalanine over 14 residues. Just CDR3 DNA is preserved here, 42 bases in frame from base 1.